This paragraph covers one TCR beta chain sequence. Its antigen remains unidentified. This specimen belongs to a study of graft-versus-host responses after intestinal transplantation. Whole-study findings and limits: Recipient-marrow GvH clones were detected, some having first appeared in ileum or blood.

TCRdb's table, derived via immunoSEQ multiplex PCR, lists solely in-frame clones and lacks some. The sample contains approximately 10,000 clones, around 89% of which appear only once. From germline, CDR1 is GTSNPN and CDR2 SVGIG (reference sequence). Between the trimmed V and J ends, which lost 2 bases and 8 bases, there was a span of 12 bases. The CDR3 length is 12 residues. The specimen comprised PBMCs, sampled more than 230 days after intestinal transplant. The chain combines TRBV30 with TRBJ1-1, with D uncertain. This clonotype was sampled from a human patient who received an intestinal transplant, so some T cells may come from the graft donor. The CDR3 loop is CAWSQTALEAFF. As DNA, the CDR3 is TGTGCCTGGAGTCAGACTGCGCTGGAAGCTTTCTTT.